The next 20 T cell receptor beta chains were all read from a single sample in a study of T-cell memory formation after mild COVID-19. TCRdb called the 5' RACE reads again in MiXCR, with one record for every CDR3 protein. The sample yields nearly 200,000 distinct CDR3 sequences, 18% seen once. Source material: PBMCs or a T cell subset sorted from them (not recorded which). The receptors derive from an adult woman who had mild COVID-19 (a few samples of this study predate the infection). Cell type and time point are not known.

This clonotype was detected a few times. CDR3 bases: TGTGCCAGCAGGCAGAGAATCTCGGAGCAGTTCTTC. It specifies CASRQRISEQFF. The chain employs TRBV6-2 or TRBV6-3 and TRBJ2-1; D is unresolved. The CDR3 covers 12 residues. CDR1 is MNHEY and CDR2 is SVGEGT in the germline V gene. With 6 bases removed from V and 10 bases from J, the gap between germline ends came to 13 bases.

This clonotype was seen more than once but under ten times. In DNA form, the CDR3 reads TGCGCCAGCAGCCAAGAGGTCCGGCTCCCTGAAGCTTTCTTT. The encoded protein is CASSQEVRLPEAFF. The chain carries TRBV4-1 and TRBJ1-1; D not certain. Trimming stripped 0 bases from V and 6 bases from J, with 11 bases between. The CDR3 is 14 residues long. Germline V gives CDR1 MGHRA, CDR2 YSYEKL.

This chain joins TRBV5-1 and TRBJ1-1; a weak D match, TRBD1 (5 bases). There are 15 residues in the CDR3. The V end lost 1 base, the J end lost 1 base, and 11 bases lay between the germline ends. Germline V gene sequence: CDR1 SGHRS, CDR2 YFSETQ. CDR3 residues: CASSLYPGTNTEAFF. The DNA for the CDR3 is TGCGCCAGCAGCTTGTATCCGGGGACGAACACTGAAGCTTTCTTT.

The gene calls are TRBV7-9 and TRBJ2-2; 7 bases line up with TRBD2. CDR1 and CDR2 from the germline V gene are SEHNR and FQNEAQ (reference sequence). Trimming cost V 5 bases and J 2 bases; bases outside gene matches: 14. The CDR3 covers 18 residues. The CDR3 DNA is TGTGCCAGCAGCCTCCCCGGTGGAGCGGGAAGAAACACCGGGGAGCTGTTTTTT. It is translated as CASSLPGGAGRNTGELFF.

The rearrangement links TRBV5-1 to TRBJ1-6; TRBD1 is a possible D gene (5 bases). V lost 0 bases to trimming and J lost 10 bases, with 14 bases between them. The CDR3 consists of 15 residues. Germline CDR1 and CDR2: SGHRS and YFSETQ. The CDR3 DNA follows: TGCGCCAGCAGCTTGGCTTTTAGAGGGGACTCACCCCTCCACTTT. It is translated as CASSLAFRGDSPLHF.

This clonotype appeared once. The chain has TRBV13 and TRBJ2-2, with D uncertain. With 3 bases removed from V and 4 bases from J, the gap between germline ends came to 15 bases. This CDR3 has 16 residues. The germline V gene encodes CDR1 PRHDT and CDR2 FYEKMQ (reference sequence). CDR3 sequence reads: CASSFLDASPTGELFF. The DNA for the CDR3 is TGTGCCAGCAGCTTCCTCGACGCGTCTCCCACCGGGGAGCTGTTTTTT.

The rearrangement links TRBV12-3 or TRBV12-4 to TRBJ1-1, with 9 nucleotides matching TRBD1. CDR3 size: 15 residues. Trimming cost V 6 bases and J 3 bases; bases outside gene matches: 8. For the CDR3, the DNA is TGTGCCAGCAGCCTACTCCGGGACAGGGACACTGAAGCTTTCTTT. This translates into CASSLLRDRDTEAFF.

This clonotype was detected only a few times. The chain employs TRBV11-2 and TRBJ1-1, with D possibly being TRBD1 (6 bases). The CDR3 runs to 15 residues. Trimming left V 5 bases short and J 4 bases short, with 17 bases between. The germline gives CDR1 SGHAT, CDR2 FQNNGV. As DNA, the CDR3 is TGTGCCAGCAGCACGCTCCGGGGCAGGGGCACTGAAGCTTTCTTT. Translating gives CASSTLRGRGTEAFF.

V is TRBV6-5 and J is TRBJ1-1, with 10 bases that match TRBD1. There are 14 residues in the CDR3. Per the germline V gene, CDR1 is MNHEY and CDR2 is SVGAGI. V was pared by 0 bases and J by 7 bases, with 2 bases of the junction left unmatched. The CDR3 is CASSYSGTGVEAFF. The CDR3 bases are TGTGCCAGCAGTTACTCGGGGACAGGGGTTGAAGCTTTCTTT.

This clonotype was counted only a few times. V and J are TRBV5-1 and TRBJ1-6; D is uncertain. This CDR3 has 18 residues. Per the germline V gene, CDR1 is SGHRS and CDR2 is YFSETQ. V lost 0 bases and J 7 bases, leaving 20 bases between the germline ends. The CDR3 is CASSLGGSLGGRNSPLHF. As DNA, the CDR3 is TGCGCCAGCAGCTTGGGAGGGTCGTTGGGCGGTAGAAATTCACCCCTCCACTTT.

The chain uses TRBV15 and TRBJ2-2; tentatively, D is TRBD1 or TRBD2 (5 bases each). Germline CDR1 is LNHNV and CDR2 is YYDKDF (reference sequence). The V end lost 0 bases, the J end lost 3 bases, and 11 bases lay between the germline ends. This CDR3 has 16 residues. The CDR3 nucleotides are TGTGCCACCAGCAGAGATCGGGGCAGATACACCGGGGAGCTGTTTTTT. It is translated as CATSRDRGRYTGELFF.

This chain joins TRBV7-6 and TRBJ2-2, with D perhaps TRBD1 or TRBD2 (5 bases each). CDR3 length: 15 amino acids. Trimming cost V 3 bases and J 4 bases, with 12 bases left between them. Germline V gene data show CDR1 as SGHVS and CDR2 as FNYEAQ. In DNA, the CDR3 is TGTGCCAGCAGCTTGAGGGGACCGGGCACCGGGGAGCTGTTTTTT. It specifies CASSLRGPGTGELFF.

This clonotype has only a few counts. The CDR3 spells CSARGSGRSSTEAFF. For the CDR3, the DNA is TGCAGTGCTAGGGGATCGGGACGGTCGAGCACTGAAGCTTTCTTT. The rearrangement uses TRBV20-1 and TRBJ1-1, with D maybe TRBD1 (5 bases). The CDR3 is 15 residues long. Germline V CDR1 and CDR2: DFQATT, SNEGSKA (reference sequence). Between the trimmed V and J ends, which lost 3 bases and 4 bases, there was a span of 18 bases.

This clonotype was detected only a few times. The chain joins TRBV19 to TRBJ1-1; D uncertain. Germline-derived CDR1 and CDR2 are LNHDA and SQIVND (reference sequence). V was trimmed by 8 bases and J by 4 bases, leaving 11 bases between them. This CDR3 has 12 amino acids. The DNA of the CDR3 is TGTGCCAGTCCCACATTGGCCACTGAAGCTTTCTTT. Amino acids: CASPTLATEAFF.

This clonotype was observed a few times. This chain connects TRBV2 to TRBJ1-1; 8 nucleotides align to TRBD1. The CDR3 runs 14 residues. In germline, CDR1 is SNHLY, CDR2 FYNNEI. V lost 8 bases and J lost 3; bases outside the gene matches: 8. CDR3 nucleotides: TGTGCCAGCCATATGACAGGGGCGTACACTGAAGCTTTCTTT. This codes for CASHMTGAYTEAFF.

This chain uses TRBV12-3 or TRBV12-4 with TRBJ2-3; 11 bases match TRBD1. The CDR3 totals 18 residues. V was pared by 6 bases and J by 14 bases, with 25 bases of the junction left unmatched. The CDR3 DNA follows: TGTGCCAGCAGGAGGGGGGGACAGGGGGAAGGTTTGTGGGGCAGTTGGTATTTT. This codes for CASRRGGQGEGLWGSWYF.

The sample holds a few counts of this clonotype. Written as DNA, the CDR3 is TGCAGTGCTGCCCAGTTCGGACTAGCATCCTACGAGCAGTACTTC. Translating gives CSAAQFGLASYEQYF. The chain carries TRBV20-1 and TRBJ2-7; 8 bases are a match to TRBD2. This CDR3 contains 15 residues. CDR1 DFQATT and CDR2 SNEGSKA come from the germline V gene (reference sequence). V lost 5 bases to trimming and J lost 1 base; unmatched junction nucleotides: 10.

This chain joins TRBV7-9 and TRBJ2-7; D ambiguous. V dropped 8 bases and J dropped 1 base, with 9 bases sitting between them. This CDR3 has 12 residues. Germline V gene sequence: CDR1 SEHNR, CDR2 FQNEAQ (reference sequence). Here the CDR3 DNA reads TGTGCCAGCGGATTAAAGTCCTACGAGCAGTACTTC. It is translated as CASGLKSYEQYF.

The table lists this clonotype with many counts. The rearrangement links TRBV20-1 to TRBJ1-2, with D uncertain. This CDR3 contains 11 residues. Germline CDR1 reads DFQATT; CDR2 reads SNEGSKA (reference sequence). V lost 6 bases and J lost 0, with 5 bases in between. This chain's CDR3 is CSATSNYGYTF. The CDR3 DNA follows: TGCAGTGCCACCTCTAACTATGGCTACACCTTC.

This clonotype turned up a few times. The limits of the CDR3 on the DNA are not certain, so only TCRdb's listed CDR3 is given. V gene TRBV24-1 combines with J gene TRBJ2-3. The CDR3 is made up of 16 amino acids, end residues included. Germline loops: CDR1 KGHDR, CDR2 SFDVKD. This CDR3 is CATSDLTFGGTDTQYF.